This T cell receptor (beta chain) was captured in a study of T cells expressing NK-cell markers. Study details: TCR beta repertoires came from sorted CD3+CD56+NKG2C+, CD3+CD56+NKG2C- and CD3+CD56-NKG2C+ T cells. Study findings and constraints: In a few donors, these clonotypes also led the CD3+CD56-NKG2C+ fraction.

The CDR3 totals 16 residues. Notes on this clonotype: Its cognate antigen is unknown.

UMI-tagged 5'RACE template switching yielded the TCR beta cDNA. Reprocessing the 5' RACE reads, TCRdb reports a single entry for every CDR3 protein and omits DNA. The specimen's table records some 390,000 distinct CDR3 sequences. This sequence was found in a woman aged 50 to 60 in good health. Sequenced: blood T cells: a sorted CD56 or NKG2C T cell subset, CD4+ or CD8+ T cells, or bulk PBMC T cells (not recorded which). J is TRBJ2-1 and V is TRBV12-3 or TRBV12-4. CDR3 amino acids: CASETIRRSSQREQFF.